The next 16 T cell receptor beta chains were all read from a single sample in a study of T-cell reconstitution after alpha-beta-depleted transplantation in children. The authors prepared the TCRbeta library with unique molecular identifiers. TCRdb redid the calling of the PCR reads with MiXCR, one entry per CDR3 protein. The sample has 250,000 or so distinct CDR3 sequences; 8.2% are singletons. Sequencing was performed on PBMCs, mostly from graft donor cells, taken 180 days after TCRalphabeta/CD19-depleted stem cell transplant. These receptors all come from a male patient younger than 18 who had a stem cell transplant for acute lymphoblastic leukemia, so the T cells may come from the graft donor.

This clonotype has at least ten counts. The chain recombines TRBV2 with TRBJ2-5; D gene uncertain. The CDR3 length is 12 residues. Trimming left V 5 bases short and J 1 base short, with 5 bases between. In germline, CDR1 is SNHLY, CDR2 FYNNEI. As DNA, the CDR3 is TGTGCCAGCAGTTACACCCAAGAGACCCAGTACTTC. As protein: CASSYTQETQYF.

This clonotype was counted at least ten times. The genes are TRBV5-6 and TRBJ1-1, with no clear D. The length of the CDR3 is 12 residues. Germline-derived CDR1 and CDR2 are SGHDT and YYEEEE. With 0 bases removed from V and 9 bases from J, the gap between germline ends came to 9 bases. For the CDR3, the DNA is TGTGCCAGCAGCTTGGAGGGCGTGAAAGCTTTCTTT. Translating it yields CASSLEGVKAFF.

The rearrangement uses TRBV11-3 and TRBJ2-7, with D possibly matching TRBD1 (5 bases). The CDR3 spans 17 residues. In germline, CDR1 is SGHNT, CDR2 YENEEA. Between the trimmed V and J ends, which lost 2 bases and 4 bases, there was a span of 21 bases. CDR3: CASSLLDRALNRYEQYF. As DNA, the CDR3 is TGTGCCAGCAGCTTACTAGACAGAGCCTTAAACCGTTACGAGCAGTACTTC.

This clonotype was seen ten or more times. The chain couples TRBV28 to TRBJ1-2; D call uncertain. This CDR3 contains 14 residues. CDR1 MDHEN and CDR2 SYDVKM come from the germline V gene. V dropped 4 bases and J dropped 8 bases, with 17 bases sitting between them. DNA for the CDR3: TGTGCCAGCAGTTCACCTGGGGTGGCGCGGGGCTACACCTTC. Its translation is CASSSPGVARGYTF.

This clonotype was recorded many times. The chain is built from TRBV27 and TRBJ1-1; D remains unclear. This CDR3 comprises 13 residues. Deletions cut 3 bases from V and 5 bases from J, with 10 bases between. Germline V gives CDR1 MNHEY, CDR2 SMNVEV (reference sequence). The CDR3 loop is CASSFLSRTEAFF. The CDR3 nucleotides are TGTGCCAGCAGTTTCCTCTCGAGGACTGAAGCTTTCTTT.

This clonotype showed up many times. The chain links TRBV5-1 to TRBJ2-5, with D uncertain. Per the germline V gene, CDR1 is SGHRS and CDR2 is YFSETQ. The CDR3 is 13 amino acids. The V gene lost 3 bases and the J gene lost 5 bases, with 11 bases spanning the gap. As DNA, the CDR3 is TGCGCCAGCAGCTCTGGCTCGAGGGAGACCCAGTACTTC. Encoded protein: CASSSGSRETQYF.

This clonotype was seen many times. J is TRBJ2-2 and V is TRBV5-6; D possibly corresponds to TRBD1 (5 bases). Germline-derived CDR1 and CDR2 are SGHDT and YYEEEE. The CDR3 consists of 14 residues. V shed 2 bases and J shed 4 bases, with 9 bases lying between them. The CDR3 loop reads CASSFNGATGELFF. CDR3 nucleotide sequence: TGTGCCAGCAGCTTCAATGGGGCCACCGGGGAGCTGTTTTTT. The full variable domain, in which reference TRBV5-6 and TRBJ2-2 provide the parts outside the CDR3, is DAGVTQSPTHLIKTRGQQVTLRCSPKSGHDTVSWYQQALGQGPQFIFQYYEEEERQRGNFPDRFSGHQFPNYSSELNVNALLLGDSALYLCASSFNGATGELFFGEGSRLTVL.

This clonotype was detected many times. V is TRBV6-1 and J is TRBJ1-1, with a weak D call TRBD1 (5 bases). Per the germline V gene, CDR1 is MNHNS and CDR2 is SASEGT. The CDR3 spans 14 residues. V was cut by 5 bases and J by 5 bases, with 15 bases left in between. This CDR3 reads CASSRRREGTEAFF. The DNA for the CDR3 is TGTGCCAGCAGTCGCCGGAGGGAGGGGACTGAAGCTTTCTTT.

This clonotype was counted ten times or more. CDR3 nucleotide sequence: TGTGCCAGCAGCTCAGGGGTGATCTCCTACAATGAGCAGTTCTTC. Translated: CASSSGVISYNEQFF. The chain recombines TRBV2 with TRBJ2-1; a weak D match, TRBD1 (6 bases). The V end lost 6 bases, the J end lost 0 bases, and 12 bases lay between the germline ends. CDR3 length: 15 amino acids. Germline V lookup: CDR1 SNHLY, CDR2 FYNNEI. The whole variable domain, filled in from reference TRBV2 and TRBJ2-1, reads EPEVTQTPSHQVTQMGQEVILRCVPISNHLYFYWYRQILGQKVEFLVSFYNNEISEKSEIFDDQFSVERPDGSNFTLKIRSTKLEDSAMYFCASSSGVISYNEQFFGPGTRLTVL.

Many counts were recorded for this clonotype. This chain joins TRBV5-4 and TRBJ2-1; 13 bases align to TRBD2. V shed 5 bases and J 5 bases; nucleotides not matched to a gene: 4. Germline CDR1 is SGHNT and CDR2 is YYREEE (reference sequence). The CDR3 covers 15 residues. The CDR3 coding sequence is TGTGCCAGCAGGATACTAGCGGGGGGGAACAATGAGCAGTTCTTC. Translated: CASRILAGGNNEQFF.

This clonotype has at least ten counts. The chain couples TRBV6-5 to TRBJ2-7, with 8 bases aligning to TRBD2. Trimming removed 2 bases from V and 3 bases from J; junction bases left unmatched: 6. The germline V gene has CDR1 MNHEY and CDR2 SVGAGI. The CDR3 length is 15 residues. The CDR3 sequence: CASSYRGSGVYEQYF. The CDR3 bases are TGTGCCAGCAGTTACCGTGGTAGCGGGGTCTACGAGCAGTACTTC.

The chain combines TRBV5-6 with TRBJ2-3; D gene ambiguous. CDR1 is SGHDT and CDR2 is YYEEEE in the germline V gene. This CDR3 is built from 14 residues. Trimming removed 3 bases at V and 4 bases at J, with 12 bases between. The CDR3 sequence: CASSYGLFSDTQYF. The CDR3 bases are TGTGCCAGCAGCTACGGGCTTTTCTCAGATACGCAGTATTTT.

The V gene is TRBV27, the J gene TRBJ2-1, with D tentatively TRBD2 (5 bases). The germline CDR1 and CDR2 sequences are MNHEY and SMNVEV (reference sequence). This CDR3 is built from 16 residues. Trimming took 2 bases from V and 0 from J, leaving 11 bases between them. The CDR3 is CASSLPTADSYNEQFF. In nucleotides, the CDR3 is TGTGCCAGCAGTTTACCCACAGCGGACTCCTACAATGAGCAGTTCTTC.

At least ten counts were recorded for this clonotype. The rearrangement links TRBV12-3 or TRBV12-4 to TRBJ2-7; 11 positions match TRBD2. The CDR3 is made up of 14 amino acids. The J segment lost 4 bases and the V segment lost 5 bases, leaving 4 bases of the junction unmatched. The CDR3 region has the DNA TGTGCCAGCAGTCTCGCTAGCGGGGGGTACGAGCAGTACTTC. It yields the protein CASSLASGGYEQYF.

As for this clonotype: This may arise from a read error, as a much more abundant clone is one base away. V and J are TRBV6-2 or TRBV6-3 and TRBJ2-3; D is undetermined. Germline lookup yields CDR1 MNHEY and CDR2 SVGEGT. The CDR3 is made up of 13 amino acids. With 5 bases removed from V and 9 bases from J, the gap between germline ends came to 15 bases. CDR3: CASSPPATKTQYF. Here the CDR3 DNA reads TGTGCCAGCAGTCCGCCCGCGACGAAGACGCAGTATTTT.

This clonotype has just a few counts. The chain recombines TRBV1 with TRBJ2-1; the table assigns TRBD1, which was not confirmed against the DNA. TRBV1 is a documented pseudogene. This CDR3 spans 14 amino acids. DNA for the CDR3: TGCATCCATGTCCACGCCTCCTCCTACAATGAGCAGTTCTTC. This codes for CIHVHASSYNEQFF.